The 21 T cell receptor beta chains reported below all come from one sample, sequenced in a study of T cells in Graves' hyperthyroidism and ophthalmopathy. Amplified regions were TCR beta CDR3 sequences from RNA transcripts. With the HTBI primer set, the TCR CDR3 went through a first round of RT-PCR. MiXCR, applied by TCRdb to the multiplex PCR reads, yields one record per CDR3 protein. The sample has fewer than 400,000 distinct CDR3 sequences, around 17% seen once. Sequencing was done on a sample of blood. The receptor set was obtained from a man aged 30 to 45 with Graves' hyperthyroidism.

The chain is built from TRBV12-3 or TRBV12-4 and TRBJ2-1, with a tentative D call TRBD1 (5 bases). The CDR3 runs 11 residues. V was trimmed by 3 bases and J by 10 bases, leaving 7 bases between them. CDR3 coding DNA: TGTGCCAGCAGTTTTAAGGGGGAGCAGTTCTTC. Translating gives CASSFKGEQFF.

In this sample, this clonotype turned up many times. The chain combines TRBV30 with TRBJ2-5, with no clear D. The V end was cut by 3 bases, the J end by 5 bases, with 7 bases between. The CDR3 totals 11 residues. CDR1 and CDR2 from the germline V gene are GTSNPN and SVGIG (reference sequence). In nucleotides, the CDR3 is TGTGCCTGGAGCCCCAGGGAGACCCAGTACTTC. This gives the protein CAWSPRETQYF.

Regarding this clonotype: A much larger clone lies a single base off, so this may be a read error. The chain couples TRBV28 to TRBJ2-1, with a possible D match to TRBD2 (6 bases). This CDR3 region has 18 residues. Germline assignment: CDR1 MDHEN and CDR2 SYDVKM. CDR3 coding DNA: TGTGGCAGCAGTTCCTCCACCCTCGTAGGGAGGAACTACAATGAGCAGTTCTTC. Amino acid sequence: CGSSSSTLVGRNYNEQFF.

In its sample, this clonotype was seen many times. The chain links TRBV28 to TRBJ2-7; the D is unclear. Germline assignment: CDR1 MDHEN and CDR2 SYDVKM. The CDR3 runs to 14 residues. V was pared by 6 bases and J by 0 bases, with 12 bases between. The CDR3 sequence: CASSLTASSYEQYF. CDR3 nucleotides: TGTGCCAGCAGCCTGACGGCTAGCTCCTACGAGCAGTACTTC. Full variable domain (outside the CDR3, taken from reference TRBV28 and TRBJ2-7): DVKVTQSSRYLVKRTGEKVFLECVQDMDHENMFWYRQDPGLGLRLIYFSYDVKMKEKGDIPEGYSVSREKKERFSLILESASTNQTSMYLCASSLTASSYEQYFGPGTRLTVT.

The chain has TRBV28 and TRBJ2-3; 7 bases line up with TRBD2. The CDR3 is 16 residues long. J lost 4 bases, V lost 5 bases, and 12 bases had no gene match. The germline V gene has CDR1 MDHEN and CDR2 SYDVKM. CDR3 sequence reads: CASSQPSGPSADTQYF. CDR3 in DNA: TGTGCCAGCAGTCAACCTAGCGGACCCTCGGCAGATACGCAGTATTTT.

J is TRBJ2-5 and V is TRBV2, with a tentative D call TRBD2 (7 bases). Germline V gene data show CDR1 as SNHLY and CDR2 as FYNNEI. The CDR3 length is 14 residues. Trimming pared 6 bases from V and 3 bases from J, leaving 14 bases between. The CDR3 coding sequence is TGTGCCAGCAGGGCAGGGGAGGGGGAAGAGACCCAGTACTTC. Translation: CASRAGEGEETQYF.

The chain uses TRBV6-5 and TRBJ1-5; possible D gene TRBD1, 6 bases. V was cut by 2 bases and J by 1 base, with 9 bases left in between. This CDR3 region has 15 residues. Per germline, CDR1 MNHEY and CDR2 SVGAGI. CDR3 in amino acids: CASSYPGDSNQPQHF. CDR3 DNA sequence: TGTGCCAGCAGTTACCCAGGGGACAGCAATCAGCCCCAGCATTTT.

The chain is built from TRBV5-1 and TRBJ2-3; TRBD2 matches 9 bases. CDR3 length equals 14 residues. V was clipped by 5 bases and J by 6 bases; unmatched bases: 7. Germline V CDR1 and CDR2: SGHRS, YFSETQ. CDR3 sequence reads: CASSSSGTWDTQYF. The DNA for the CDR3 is TGCGCCAGCAGTTCTAGCGGGACGTGGGATACGCAGTATTTT.

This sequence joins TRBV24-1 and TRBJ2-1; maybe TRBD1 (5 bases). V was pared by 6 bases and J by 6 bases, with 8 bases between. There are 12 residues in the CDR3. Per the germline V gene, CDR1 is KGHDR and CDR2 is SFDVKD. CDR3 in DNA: TGTGCCACCAGTAAGGGGTTCAATGAGCAGTTCTTC. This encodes CATSKGFNEQFF.

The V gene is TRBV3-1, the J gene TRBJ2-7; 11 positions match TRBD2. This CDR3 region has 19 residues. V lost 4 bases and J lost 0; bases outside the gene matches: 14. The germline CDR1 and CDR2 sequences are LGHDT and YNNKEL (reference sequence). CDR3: CASSPSEVAGGDSSYEQYF. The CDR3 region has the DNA TGTGCCAGCAGCCCCTCCGAGGTAGCGGGAGGGGATAGCTCCTACGAGCAGTACTTC.

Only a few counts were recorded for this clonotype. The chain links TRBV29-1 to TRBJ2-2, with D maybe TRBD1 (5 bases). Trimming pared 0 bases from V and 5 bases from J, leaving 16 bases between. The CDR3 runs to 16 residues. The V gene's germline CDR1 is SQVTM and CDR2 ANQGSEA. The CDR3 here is CSVEETDRKLTGELFF. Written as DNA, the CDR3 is TGCAGCGTTGAAGAAACAGACAGAAAGCTAACCGGGGAGCTGTTTTTT.

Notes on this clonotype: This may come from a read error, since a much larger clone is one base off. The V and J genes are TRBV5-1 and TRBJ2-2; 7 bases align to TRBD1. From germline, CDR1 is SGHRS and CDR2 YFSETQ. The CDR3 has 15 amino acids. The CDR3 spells CASSLGQVHTVELFF. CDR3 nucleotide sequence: TGCGCCAGCAGCCTCGGACAGGTGCACACCGTGGAGCTGTTTTTT.

The CDR3 DNA is TGTGCCTGGGCCCGACTAGCGGGAGAATCAGATACGCAGTATTTT. As protein: CAWARLAGESDTQYF. The chain links TRBV30 to TRBJ2-3, with 12 bases matching TRBD2. Germline values: CDR1 GTSNPN, CDR2 SVGIG (reference sequence). The CDR3 covers 15 residues. The ends lost 5 bases at V and 4 bases at J; junction bases unmatched: 7.

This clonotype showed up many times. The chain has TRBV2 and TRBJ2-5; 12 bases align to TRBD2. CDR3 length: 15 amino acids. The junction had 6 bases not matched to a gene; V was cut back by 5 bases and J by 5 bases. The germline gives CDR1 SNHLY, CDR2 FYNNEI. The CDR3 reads CASSPGLAGRETQYF. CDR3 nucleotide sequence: TGTGCCAGCAGTCCAGGACTAGCGGGGAGGGAGACCCAGTACTTC.

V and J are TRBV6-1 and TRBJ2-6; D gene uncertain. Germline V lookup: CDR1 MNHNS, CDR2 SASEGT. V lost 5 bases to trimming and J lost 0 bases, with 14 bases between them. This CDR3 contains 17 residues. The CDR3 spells CASSSRAPSSGANVLTF. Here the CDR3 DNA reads TGTGCCAGCAGTTCACGAGCCCCGAGCTCTGGGGCCAACGTCCTGACTTTC.

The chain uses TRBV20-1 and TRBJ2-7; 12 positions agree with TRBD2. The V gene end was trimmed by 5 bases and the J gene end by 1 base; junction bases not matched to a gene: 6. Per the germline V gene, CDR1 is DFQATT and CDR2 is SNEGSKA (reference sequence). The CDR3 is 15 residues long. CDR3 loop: CSAGRTSGASYEQYF. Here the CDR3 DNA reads TGCAGTGCTGGGAGGACTAGCGGGGCTTCCTACGAGCAGTACTTC.

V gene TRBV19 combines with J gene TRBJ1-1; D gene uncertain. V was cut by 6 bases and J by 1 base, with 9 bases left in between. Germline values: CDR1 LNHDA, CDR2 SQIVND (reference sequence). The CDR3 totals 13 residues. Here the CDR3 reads CASSKQRNTEAFF. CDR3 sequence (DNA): TGTGCCAGTAGCAAACAAAGGAACACTGAAGCTTTCTTT.

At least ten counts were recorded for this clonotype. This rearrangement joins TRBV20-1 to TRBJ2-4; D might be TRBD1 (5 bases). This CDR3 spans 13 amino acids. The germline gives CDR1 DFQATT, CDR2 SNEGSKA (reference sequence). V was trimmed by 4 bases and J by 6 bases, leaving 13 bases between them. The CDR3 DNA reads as TGCAGTGCTACACTACAGGTTTTAAACATTCAGTACTTC. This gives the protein CSATLQVLNIQYF.

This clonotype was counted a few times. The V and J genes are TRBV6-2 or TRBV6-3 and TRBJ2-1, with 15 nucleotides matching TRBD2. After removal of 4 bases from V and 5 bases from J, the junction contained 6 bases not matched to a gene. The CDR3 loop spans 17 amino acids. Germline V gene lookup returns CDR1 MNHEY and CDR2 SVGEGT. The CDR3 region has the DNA TGTGCCAGCAGTTGGACTAGCGGGAGGGCCTGGGACAATGAGCAGTTCTTC. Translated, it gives CASSWTSGRAWDNEQFF.

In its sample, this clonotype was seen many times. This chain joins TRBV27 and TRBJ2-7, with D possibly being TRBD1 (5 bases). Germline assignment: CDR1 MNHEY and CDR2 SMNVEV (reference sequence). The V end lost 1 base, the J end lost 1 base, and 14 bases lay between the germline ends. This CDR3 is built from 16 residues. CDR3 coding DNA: TGTGCCAGCAGTTTATTGAGAGGCGGACAATCCTACGAGCAGTACTTC. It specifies CASSLLRGGQSYEQYF.

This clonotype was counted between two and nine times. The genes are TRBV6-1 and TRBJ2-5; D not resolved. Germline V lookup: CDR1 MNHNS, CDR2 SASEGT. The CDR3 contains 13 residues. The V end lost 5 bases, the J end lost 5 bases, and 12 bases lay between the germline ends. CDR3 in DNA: TGTGCCAGCAGTTGCGGAGATTCGGAGACCCAGTACTTC. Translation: CASSCGDSETQYF.